This T cell receptor (beta chain) appears in the sequencing data of a study of vaccination effects on CD4 cells after COVID-19. Study-level findings and limits: Marked clonal contraction of both clone types appeared late after vaccination.

On this clone itself: The antigen remains undetermined.

Before any sequencing was done, the ViraFEST assay used viral peptide pools to expand antigen-specific CD4+ T cells. Researchers isolated CD4+ T cells once about 11 days of culture had elapsed. According to the study, vaccine recipients showed no prior SARS-CoV-2 infection and negative nucleocapsid antibodies. Cultures of fewer than 2.5 million PBMC per well contained about 10 IU/ml IL-2 plus 10 ug/ml peptides. V lost 7 bases, J lost 2 bases, and 11 bases lay in between. Germline lookup yields CDR1 LNHDA and CDR2 SQIVND (reference sequence). This CDR3 is 14 amino acids long. Repertoires were generated with immunoSEQ multiplex PCR, while TCRdb's copy carries only in-frame clones and drops some. The data contain about 22,000 clones, about three quarters of them singletons.

The TCR was taken from a human donor who received a COVID-19 vaccine. V is TRBV19 and J is TRBJ2-2; no clear D. The starting material was CD4+ T cells from PBMCs cultured with HCoV-NL63 spike peptides, obtained before COVID-19 vaccination. The CDR3 reads CASKPARNTGELFF. CDR3 DNA: TGTGCCAGTAAACCGGCCCGCAACACCGGGGAGCTGTTTTTT.